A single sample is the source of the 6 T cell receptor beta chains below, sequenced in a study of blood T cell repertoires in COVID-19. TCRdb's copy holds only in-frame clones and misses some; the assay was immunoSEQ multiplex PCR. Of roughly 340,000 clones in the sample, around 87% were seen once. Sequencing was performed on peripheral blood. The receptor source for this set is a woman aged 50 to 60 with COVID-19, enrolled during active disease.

The CDR3 protein is CASTQAGGFGTEAFF. The CDR3 DNA reads TGTGCCAGTACCCAAGCAGGGGGGTTCGGCACTGAAGCTTTCTTT. V usage is TRBV19 and J usage is TRBJ1-1; 7 nucleotides line up with TRBD1. V shed 7 bases and J 4 bases; nucleotides not matched to a gene: 12. CDR1 and CDR2 (germline): LNHDA, SQIVND (reference sequence). The CDR3 loop spans 15 amino acids.

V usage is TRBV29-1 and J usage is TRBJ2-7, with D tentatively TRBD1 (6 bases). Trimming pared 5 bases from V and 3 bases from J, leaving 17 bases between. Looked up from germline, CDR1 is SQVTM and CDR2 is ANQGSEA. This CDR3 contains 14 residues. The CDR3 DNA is TGCAGCGTTCCTTCCCGGGACACCTACTACGAGCAGTACTTC. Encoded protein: CSVPSRDTYYEQYF.

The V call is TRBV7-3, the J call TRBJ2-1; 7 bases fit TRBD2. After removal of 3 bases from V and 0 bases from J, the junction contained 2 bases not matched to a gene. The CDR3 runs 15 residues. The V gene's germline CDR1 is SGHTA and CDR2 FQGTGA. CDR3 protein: CASSLGGPSYNEQFF. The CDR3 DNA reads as TGTGCCAGCAGCTTGGGAGGGCCCTCCTACAATGAGCAGTTCTTC.

CDR3 sequence reads: CASSFGTVPGETQYF. The CDR3 region has the DNA TGTGCCAGCAGTTTCGGGACAGTACCCGGGGAGACCCAGTACTTC. This chain joins TRBV28 and TRBJ2-5, with 7 bases lining up with TRBD1. The germline V gene encodes CDR1 MDHEN and CDR2 SYDVKM. The CDR3 is made up of 15 amino acids. J lost 5 bases, V lost 3 bases, and 9 bases had no gene match.

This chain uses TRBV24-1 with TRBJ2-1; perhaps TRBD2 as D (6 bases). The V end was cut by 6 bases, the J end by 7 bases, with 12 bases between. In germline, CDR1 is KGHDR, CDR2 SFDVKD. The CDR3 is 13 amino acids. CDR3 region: CATSRSGGNEQFF. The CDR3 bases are TGTGCCACCAGTAGGAGTGGGGGGAATGAGCAGTTCTTC.

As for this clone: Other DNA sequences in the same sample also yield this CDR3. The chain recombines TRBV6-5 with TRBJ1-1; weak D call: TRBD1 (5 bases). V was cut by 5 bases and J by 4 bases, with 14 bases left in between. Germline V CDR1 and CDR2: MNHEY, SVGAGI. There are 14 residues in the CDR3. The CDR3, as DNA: TGTGCCAGCAGTAGAGACAGAGCCGTCACTGAAGCTTTCTTT. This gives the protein CASSRDRAVTEAFF.